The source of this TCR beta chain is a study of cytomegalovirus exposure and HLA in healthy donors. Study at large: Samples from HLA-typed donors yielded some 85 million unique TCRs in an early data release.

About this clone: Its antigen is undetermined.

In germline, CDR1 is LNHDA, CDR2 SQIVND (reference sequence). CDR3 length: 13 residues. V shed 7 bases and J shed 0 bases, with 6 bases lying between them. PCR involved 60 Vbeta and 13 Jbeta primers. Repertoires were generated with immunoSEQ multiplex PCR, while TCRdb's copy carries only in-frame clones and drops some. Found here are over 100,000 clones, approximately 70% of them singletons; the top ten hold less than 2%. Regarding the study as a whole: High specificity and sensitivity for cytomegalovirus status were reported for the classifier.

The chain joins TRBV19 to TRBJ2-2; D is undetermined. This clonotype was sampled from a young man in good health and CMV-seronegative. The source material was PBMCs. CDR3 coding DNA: TGTGCCAGTAAGTCGGCGAACACCGGGGAGCTGTTTTTT. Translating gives CASKSANTGELFF.